This entry is about one T cell receptor (beta chain). Its specificity is unknown. The V segment lost 7 bases and the J segment 0 bases; nucleotides outside the gene matches: 12. The V gene's germline CDR1 is SNHLY and CDR2 FYNNEI. This CDR3 contains 18 residues. In the PCR, 60 Vbeta and 13 Jbeta primers were used. Generated by immunoSEQ multiplex PCR, the TCRdb table keeps only in-frame clones and is missing some. The table shows about 95,000 clones, with over 70% occurring only once. The sample belongs to a study of cytomegalovirus exposure and HLA in healthy donors. Whole-study results and caveats: Most TCR sequences were rare, but some public TCRs occurred in many donors. Later, an analysis found that common viral pathogens appeared to be linked with several of the most significant clusters.

The material sequenced was PBMCs. The sequence came from a woman in her thirties or forties in good health and CMV-seronegative. This rearrangement joins TRBV2 to TRBJ2-2; 9 bases line up with TRBD2. The CDR3 nucleotides read TGTGCCAGCATGACGGGGGGAGCGGGGGGATCGAACACCGGGGAGCTGTTTTTT. Amino acids: CASMTGGAGGSNTGELFF.